The 25 T cell receptor beta chains reported below all come from one sample, sequenced in a study of cytomegalovirus exposure and HLA in healthy donors. Vbeta (60) and Jbeta (13) primers were used in the PCR. Profiled with immunoSEQ multiplex PCR; TCRdb holds only in-frame clones, not every one. The data show roughly 290,000 clones, around nine tenths seen once. The sample comprised PBMCs. These TCRs come from a woman aged 18-29 years in good health and CMV-seronegative.

This chain uses TRBV7-3 with TRBJ2-1; 9 nucleotides agree with TRBD1. The junction had 8 bases not matched to a gene; V was cut back by 5 bases and J by 0 bases. Germline CDR1 SGHTA, CDR2 FQGTGA. The CDR3 sequence is 17 residues long. The CDR3 is CASSLAPGQGSYNEQFF. The CDR3 region has the DNA TGTGCCAGCAGCCTTGCCCCGGGACAGGGCTCCTACAATGAGCAGTTCTTC. The full variable domain, rest sourced from reference TRBV7-3 and TRBJ2-1, is GAGVSQTPSNKVTEKGKYVELRCDPISGHTALYWYRQSLGQGPEFLIYFQGTGAADDSGLPNDRFFAVRPEGSVSTLKIQRTERGDSAVYLCASSLAPGQGSYNEQFFGPGTRLTVL.

The V and J genes are TRBV7-6 and TRBJ1-2; TRBD1 might be the D (5 bases). This CDR3 comprises 14 residues. V lost 1 base to trimming and J lost 5 bases, with 11 bases between them. CDR1 and CDR2 from the germline V gene are SGHVS and FNYEAQ. The CDR3 region is CASSLGGTQYGYTF. The CDR3 coding sequence is TGTGCCAGCAGCTTAGGGGGGACTCAATATGGCTACACCTTC.

The rearrangement links TRBV2 to TRBJ2-3; 8 bases are shared with TRBD1. CDR1 is SNHLY, CDR2 FYNNEI, per germline. The CDR3 loop spans 13 amino acids. V dropped 5 bases and J dropped 3; count of bases not matched to a gene: 1. The CDR3 nucleotides read TGTGCCAGCAGTACAGGGGGAACAGATACGCAGTATTTT. Its protein product is CASSTGGTDTQYF.

V is TRBV5-5 and J is TRBJ1-4; TRBD1 might be the D (5 bases). Germline V lookup: CDR1 SGHKS, CDR2 YYEKEE (reference sequence). The CDR3 extends over 15 amino acids. V lost 1 base to trimming and J lost 6 bases, with 13 bases between them. CDR3 in amino acids: CASSLHAGGDEKLFF. CDR3 coding DNA: TGTGCCAGCAGCTTGCATGCGGGGGGGGATGAAAAACTGTTTTTT.

The chain is built from TRBV5-6 and TRBJ1-1; D possibly corresponds to TRBD1 (5 bases). This CDR3 is 15 amino acids long. Germline V gives CDR1 SGHDT, CDR2 YYEEEE. Trimming took 0 bases from V and 2 from J, leaving 11 bases between them. DNA of the CDR3: TGTGCCAGCAGCTTGGCGGGGGACCTAAACACTGAAGCTTTCTTT. Its translation is CASSLAGDLNTEAFF.

The V call is TRBV5-1, the J call TRBJ1-4; D remains unclear. There are 15 residues in the CDR3. Germline assignment: CDR1 SGHRS and CDR2 YFSETQ. Trimming removed 0 bases at V and 8 bases at J, with 14 bases between. The CDR3 region is CASSLAGELGEKLFF. CDR3 coding DNA: TGCGCCAGCAGCTTGGCCGGAGAGTTAGGCGAAAAACTGTTTTTT. Complete variable domain (other parts from reference TRBV5-1 and TRBJ1-4): KAGVTQTPRYLIKTRGQQVTLSCSPISGHRSVSWYQQTPGQGLQFLFEYFSETQRNKGNFPGRFSGRQFSNSRSEMNVSTLELGDSALYLCASSLAGELGEKLFFGSGTQLSVL.

CDR3: CASSELGGTQYF. CDR3 bases: TGCGCCAGCAGTGAGTTAGGCGGGACCCAGTACTTC. The chain carries TRBV10-1 and TRBJ2-5; D uncertain. V lost 1 base and J lost 7, with 7 bases in between. The CDR3 has 12 amino acids. Germline CDR1 reads WNHNN; CDR2 reads SYGVQD (reference sequence).

This rearrangement joins TRBV7-2 to TRBJ2-1; 10 bases are shared with TRBD1. The germline gives CDR1 SGHTA, CDR2 FQGNSA. With 5 bases clipped from V and 6 bases from J, the junction kept 7 bases outside the gene matches. The CDR3 is made up of 15 amino acids. The CDR3 region has the DNA TGTGCCAGCAGCCCCGACAGGGGGCGAGGCAATGAGCAGTTCTTC. It translates to CASSPDRGRGNEQFF.

The chain joins TRBV6-5 to TRBJ2-3; 7 nucleotides align to TRBD1. CDR3 length equals 15 residues. The V segment lost 6 bases and the J segment 0 bases; nucleotides outside the gene matches: 6. Germline CDR1 is MNHEY and CDR2 is SVGAGI. The CDR3 loop reads CASSDRETSTDTQYF. The DNA for the CDR3 is TGTGCCAGCAGCGACAGGGAAACTAGCACAGATACGCAGTATTTT.

The V and J genes are TRBV7-9 and TRBJ1-2; D gene ambiguous. From germline, CDR1 is SEHNR and CDR2 FQNEAQ (reference sequence). Trimming removed 1 base at V and 0 bases at J, with 9 bases between. The CDR3 is 15 amino acids. The CDR3 sequence: CASSLDTGSNYGYTF. CDR3 bases: TGTGCCAGCAGCTTAGACACGGGATCTAACTATGGCTACACCTTC.

The gene calls are TRBV9 and TRBJ2-1, with 15 bases that match TRBD2. This CDR3 spans 17 amino acids. Germline V CDR1 and CDR2: SGDLS, YYNGEE. J gave up 7 bases and V 5 bases, and 10 bases lay outside the gene matches. The CDR3 DNA sequence: TGTGCCAGCAGTCGGACTAGCGGGGGGGCCGAAACGAATGAGCAGTTCTTC. It specifies CASSRTSGGAETNEQFF.

The V and J genes are TRBV27 and TRBJ2-3; possibly TRBD2 for D (5 bases). This CDR3 spans 14 amino acids. The V end was cut by 6 bases, the J end by 6 bases, with 16 bases between. Germline CDR1 MNHEY, CDR2 SMNVEV (reference sequence). CDR3 sequence: CASRERPSWDTQYF. In DNA form, the CDR3 reads TGTGCCAGCAGAGAGCGGCCTAGCTGGGATACGCAGTATTTT.

This clone was detected a few times. The chain joins TRBV29-1 to TRBJ2-1; the D gene is possibly TRBD2 (6 bases). V dropped 3 bases and J dropped 0 bases, with 6 bases sitting between them. The CDR3 covers 13 residues. CDR1 and CDR2 (germline): SQVTM, ANQGSEA. The CDR3, as DNA: TGCAGCGTTGACGGGAGCTCCTACAATGAGCAGTTCTTC. It encodes CSVDGSSYNEQFF.

This clone came up once. This chain uses TRBV7-2 with TRBJ2-7; 9 bases map to TRBD2. V shed 5 bases, J shed 4 bases, and the junction held 9 bases outside the gene matches. Germline V CDR1 and CDR2: SGHTA, FQGNSA. This CDR3 spans 15 amino acids. CDR3 nucleotide sequence: TGTGCCAGCAGCCCTGGCGGGGGGGCGGCGTACGAGCAGTACTTC. Translation gives CASSPGGGAAYEQYF.

The chain joins TRBV5-1 to TRBJ2-7, with D perhaps matching TRBD1 (5 bases). This CDR3 region has 14 residues. Trimming took off 4 bases at V and 2 bases at J, with 13 bases between the two ends. Germline V gene data show CDR1 as SGHRS and CDR2 as YFSETQ. CDR3: CASSGAGVTYEQYF. As DNA, the CDR3 is TGCGCCAGCAGCGGGGCAGGCGTAACCTACGAGCAGTACTTC.

This clone was counted a single time. The chain carries TRBV27 and TRBJ2-1, with TRBD2 matching over 9 bases. Germline trimming cut 0 bases from V and 8 bases from J; bases unmatched to any gene: 8. Germline V gene lookup returns CDR1 MNHEY and CDR2 SMNVEV (reference sequence). The CDR3 extends over 16 amino acids. CDR3 loop: CASSLSRLAGWDEQFF. The DNA for the CDR3 is TGTGCCAGCAGTTTATCGAGGCTAGCGGGGTGGGATGAGCAGTTCTTC.

About this clone: Additional DNA sequences in this sample encode the identical CDR3. The chain combines TRBV5-1 with TRBJ1-5, with a weak D call TRBD1 (6 bases). V gave up 3 bases and J gave up 3 bases, with 10 bases separating them. The CDR3 loop spans 14 amino acids. Germline V gene data show CDR1 as SGHRS and CDR2 as YFSETQ. The CDR3 DNA sequence: TGCGCCAGCAGCTCGACAGGTCCCAATCAGCCCCAGCATTTT. It translates to CASSSTGPNQPQHF.

The V gene is TRBV10-1, the J gene TRBJ2-1, with a possible D match to TRBD2 (6 bases). The CDR3 sequence is 13 residues long. The V end lost 2 bases, the J end lost 8 bases, and 10 bases lay between the germline ends. Germline CDR1 WNHNN, CDR2 SYGVQD (reference sequence). The CDR3 loop reads CASSEGGKDEQFF. In nucleotides, the CDR3 is TGCGCCAGCAGTGAGGGGGGGAAGGATGAGCAGTTCTTC.

This clone has only one observation. The chain joins TRBV7-8 to TRBJ2-2; 7 positions match TRBD2. The germline V gene has CDR1 SGHVS and CDR2 FQNEAQ. This CDR3 is built from 15 residues. Unmatched junction bases numbered 5, after V lost 2 bases and J lost 5 bases. This chain's CDR3 is CASSLLVGGTGELFF. The DNA for the CDR3 is TGTGCCAGCAGCTTACTTGTGGGGGGGACCGGGGAGCTGTTTTTT. Full variable domain (missing parts from reference TRBV7-8 and TRBJ2-2): GAGVSQSPRYKVAKRGQDVALRCDPISGHVSLFWYQQALGQGPEFLTYFQNEAQLDKSGLPSDRFFAERPEGSVSTLKIQRTQQEDSAVYLCASSLLVGGTGELFFGEGSRLTVL.

The chain has TRBV4-1 and TRBJ2-2; TRBD1 might be the D (6 bases). Between the trimmed V and J ends, which lost 4 bases and 6 bases, there was a span of 12 bases. Germline CDR1 MGHRA, CDR2 YSYEKL. This CDR3 contains 14 residues. The CDR3 loop reads CASSRTVLAGELFF. CDR3 in DNA: TGCGCCAGCAGCCGGACAGTCTTGGCCGGGGAGCTGTTTTTT.

This clone has just one count. The chain is built from TRBV7-2 and TRBJ1-2, with D possibly matching TRBD1 (6 bases). Germline CDR1 is SGHTA and CDR2 is FQGNSA. CDR3 length: 13 residues. Trimming shortened V by 5 bases and J by 5 bases, and 12 bases separated the two germline ends. CDR3 sequence (DNA): TGTGCCAGCAGCCCGGACAGAATTTATGGCTACACCTTC. As protein: CASSPDRIYGYTF.

The chain joins TRBV4-1 to TRBJ2-1; no definite D call. Germline CDR1 is MGHRA and CDR2 is YSYEKL. This CDR3 comprises 17 residues. Trimming pared 4 bases from V and 0 bases from J, leaving 16 bases between. The CDR3 nucleotides are TGCGCCAGCAGCCGATTGGTGCCGCTTAGCTCCTACAATGAGCAGTTCTTC. This gives the protein CASSRLVPLSSYNEQFF.

CDR3 in amino acids: CASSQWTSGGLDTQYF. In nucleotides, the CDR3 is TGTGCCAGCAGCCAGTGGACTAGCGGGGGCTTAGATACGCAGTATTTT. The V call is TRBV7-3, the J call TRBJ2-3; 13 bases line up with TRBD2. This CDR3 contains 16 residues. Germline CDR1 is SGHTA and CDR2 is FQGTGA. V dropped 5 bases and J dropped 5; count of bases not matched to a gene: 7.

The chain joins TRBV30 to TRBJ2-7; 7 nucleotides match TRBD1. J gave up 5 bases and V 2 bases, and 6 bases lay outside the gene matches. This CDR3 is built from 13 residues. Germline V gene lookup returns CDR1 GTSNPN and CDR2 SVGIG (reference sequence). The CDR3 is CAWSRRQGHEQYF. CDR3 nucleotide sequence: TGTGCCTGGAGTCGGAGACAGGGTCACGAGCAGTACTTC.

On this clone: Compared with germline, one end of the junction differs, possibly owing to a read error. Other DNA sequences from this sample encode an identical CDR3 as well. The chain uses TRBV7-9 and TRBJ2-1; TRBD2 aligns across 11 bases. Per the germline V gene, CDR1 is SEHNR and CDR2 is FQNEAQ (reference sequence). CDR3 length: 14 amino acids. The CDR3 sequence: CASSLAGGLDEQFF. The CDR3 DNA is TGCGCCAGCAGCTTAGCGGGGGGGCTAGATGAGCAGTTCTTC.